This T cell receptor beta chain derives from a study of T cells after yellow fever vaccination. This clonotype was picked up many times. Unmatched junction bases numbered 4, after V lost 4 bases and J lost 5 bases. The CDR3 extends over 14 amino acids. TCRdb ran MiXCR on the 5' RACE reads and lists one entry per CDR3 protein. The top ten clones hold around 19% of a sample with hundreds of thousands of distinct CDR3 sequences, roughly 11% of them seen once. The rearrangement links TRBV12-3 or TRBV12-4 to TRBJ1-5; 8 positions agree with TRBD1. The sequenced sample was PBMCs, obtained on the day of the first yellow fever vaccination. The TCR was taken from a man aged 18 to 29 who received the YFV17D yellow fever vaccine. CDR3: CASSSQQGDQPQHF. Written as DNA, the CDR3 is TGTGCCAGCAGTTCACAACAGGGGGATCAGCCCCAGCATTTT.